Given below is one T cell receptor (beta chain) in context. Its specificity is not known. Repertoires were generated with immunoSEQ multiplex PCR, while TCRdb's copy carries only in-frame clones and drops some. Of about 350,000 clones in the sample, 65% to 90% were seen once. This CDR3 has 17 residues. V was cut by 3 bases and J by 0 bases, with 16 bases left in between. CDR1 is SGDLS and CDR2 is YYNGEE in the germline V gene. Noted treatment: 15 to 20 received Ad26.COV2.S at low or high dose, single or two shots; roughly 5 received placebo; per-sample allocation not given. Sampling was done on day 63 after the first vaccine or placebo injection. The data are from a study of Ad26.COV2.S vaccination and SARS-CoV-2 variants. As for the study in general: Sample donor was a member of the COV1001 Ad26.COV2.S trial arm. Overall study results and limits: Vaccine and placebo groups showed comparable non-spike TCR breadth. Marked by substantial breadth, spike-specific CD8+ and CD4+ T cell responses were reportedly seen after vaccination.

The TCR was taken from a person between 18 and 60 years old who received the Ad26.COV2.S COVID-19 vaccine or a placebo. The V call is TRBV9, the J call TRBJ1-3; no firm D call. Sequencing was performed on peripheral blood, taken in a trial of Ad26.COV2.S vaccine versus placebo. CDR3 region: CASSARVEGGSGNTIYF. The CDR3 region has the DNA TGTGCCAGCAGCGCTCGGGTCGAGGGTGGCTCTGGAAACACCATATATTTT.